This T cell receptor beta chain was documented in a study of T cell responses to AZD1222 COVID-19 vaccine. Libraries were prepared by immunoSEQ multiplex PCR; TCRdb keeps only in-frame clonotypes and omits some of them. The repertoire consists of more than 100,000 clones, with approximately 90% occurring once and the leading ten covering roughly 1.5%. V trimming: 6 bases; J trimming: 3 bases; junction bases outside the gene matches: 9. This CDR3 region has 14 residues. From germline, CDR1 is SQVTM and CDR2 ANQGSEA. The TCR sequence derives from an adult in good health. The material sequenced was peripheral blood, taken on day 0 of AZD1222 vaccination. This chain uses TRBV29-1 with TRBJ2-5; the match to TRBD2 covers 8 bases. CDR3 sequence reads: CSVSIAGNKETQYF. CDR3 bases: TGCAGCGTCAGCATAGCGGGGAATAAAGAGACCCAGTACTTC.